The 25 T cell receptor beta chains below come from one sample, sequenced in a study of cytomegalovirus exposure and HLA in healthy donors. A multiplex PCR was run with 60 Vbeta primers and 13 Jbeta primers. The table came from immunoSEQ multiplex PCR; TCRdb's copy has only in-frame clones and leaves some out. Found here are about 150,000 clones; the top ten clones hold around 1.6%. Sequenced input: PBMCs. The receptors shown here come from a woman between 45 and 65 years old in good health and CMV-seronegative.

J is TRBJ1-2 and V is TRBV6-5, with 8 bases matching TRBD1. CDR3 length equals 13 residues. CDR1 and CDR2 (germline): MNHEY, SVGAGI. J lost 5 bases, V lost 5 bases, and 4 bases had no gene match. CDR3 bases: TGTGCCAGCAGTCGGGACAGGAGTTATGGCTACACCTTC. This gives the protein CASSRDRSYGYTF.

CDR3 region: CASSPGSLEFF. In DNA, the CDR3 is TGTGCCAGCAGTCCGGGGTCCTTAGAGTTCTTC. The rearrangement links TRBV28 to TRBJ2-1, with TRBD2 as a possible D gene (5 bases). The V end lost 5 bases, the J end lost 14 bases, and 13 bases lay between the germline ends. CDR1 MDHEN and CDR2 SYDVKM come from the germline V gene. The CDR3 spans 11 residues.

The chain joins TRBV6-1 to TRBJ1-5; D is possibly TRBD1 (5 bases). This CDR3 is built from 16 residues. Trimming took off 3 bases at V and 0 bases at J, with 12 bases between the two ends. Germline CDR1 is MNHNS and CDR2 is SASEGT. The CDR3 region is CASSDPLGGSNQPQHF. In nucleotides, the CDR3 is TGTGCCAGCAGTGATCCCCTGGGGGGTAGCAATCAGCCCCAGCATTTT.

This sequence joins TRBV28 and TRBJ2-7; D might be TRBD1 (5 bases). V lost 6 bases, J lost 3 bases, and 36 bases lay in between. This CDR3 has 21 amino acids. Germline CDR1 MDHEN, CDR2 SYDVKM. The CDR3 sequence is CASSYTDNFLSGRAVDYEQYF. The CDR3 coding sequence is TGTGCCAGCAGCTATACTGATAATTTTCTGTCTGGCAGGGCCGTGGACTACGAGCAGTACTTC.

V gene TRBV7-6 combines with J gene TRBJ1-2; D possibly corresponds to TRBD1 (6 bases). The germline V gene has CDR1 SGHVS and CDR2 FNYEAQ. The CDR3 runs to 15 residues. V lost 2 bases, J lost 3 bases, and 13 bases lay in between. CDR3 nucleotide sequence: TGTGCCAGCAGCTTATACGGGGCAGGGGACTATGGCTACACCTTC. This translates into CASSLYGAGDYGYTF.

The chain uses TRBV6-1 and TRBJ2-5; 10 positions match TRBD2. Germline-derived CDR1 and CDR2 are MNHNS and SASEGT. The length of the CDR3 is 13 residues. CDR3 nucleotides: TGTGCGCATCAACTAGCGGGAAGGGAGACCCAGTACTTC. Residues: CAHQLAGRETQYF.

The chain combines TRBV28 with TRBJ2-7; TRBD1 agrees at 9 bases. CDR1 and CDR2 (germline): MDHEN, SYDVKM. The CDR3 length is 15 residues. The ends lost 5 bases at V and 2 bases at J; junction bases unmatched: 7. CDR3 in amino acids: CASSGQGRVPYEQYF. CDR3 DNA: TGTGCCAGCAGTGGACAGGGGAGAGTACCCTACGAGCAGTACTTC.

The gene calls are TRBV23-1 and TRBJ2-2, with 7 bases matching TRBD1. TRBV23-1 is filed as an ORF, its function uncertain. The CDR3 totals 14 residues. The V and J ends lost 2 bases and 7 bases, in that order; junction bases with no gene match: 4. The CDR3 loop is CASSQDRDGGELFF. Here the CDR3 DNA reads TGCGCCAGCAGTCAAGACAGGGACGGCGGGGAGCTGTTTTTT.

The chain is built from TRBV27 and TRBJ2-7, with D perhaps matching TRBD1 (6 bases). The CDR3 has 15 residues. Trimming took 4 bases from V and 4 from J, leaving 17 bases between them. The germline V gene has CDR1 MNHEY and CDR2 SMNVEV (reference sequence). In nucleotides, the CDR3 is TGTGCCAGCAGTTCACAGGGTGGTAGCTCGTACGAGCAGTACTTC. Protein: CASSSQGGSSYEQYF.

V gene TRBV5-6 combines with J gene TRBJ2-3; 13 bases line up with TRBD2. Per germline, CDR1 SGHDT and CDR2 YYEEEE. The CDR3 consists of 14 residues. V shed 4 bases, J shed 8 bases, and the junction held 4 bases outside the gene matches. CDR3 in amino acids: CASSPGLAGITQYF. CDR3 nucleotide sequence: TGTGCCAGCAGCCCGGGACTAGCGGGGATTACGCAGTATTTT.

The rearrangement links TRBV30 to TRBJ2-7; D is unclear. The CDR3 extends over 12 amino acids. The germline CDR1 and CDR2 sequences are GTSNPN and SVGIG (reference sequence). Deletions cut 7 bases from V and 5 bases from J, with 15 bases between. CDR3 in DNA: TGTGCCTACCAGAAGACACCCCACGAGCAGTACTTC. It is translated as CAYQKTPHEQYF.

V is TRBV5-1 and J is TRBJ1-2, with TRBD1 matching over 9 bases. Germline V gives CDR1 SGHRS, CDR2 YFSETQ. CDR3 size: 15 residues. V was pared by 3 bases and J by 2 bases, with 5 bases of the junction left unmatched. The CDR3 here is CASSSLGQGNYGYTF. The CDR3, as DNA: TGCGCCAGCAGCTCCCTCGGACAGGGGAACTATGGCTACACCTTC.

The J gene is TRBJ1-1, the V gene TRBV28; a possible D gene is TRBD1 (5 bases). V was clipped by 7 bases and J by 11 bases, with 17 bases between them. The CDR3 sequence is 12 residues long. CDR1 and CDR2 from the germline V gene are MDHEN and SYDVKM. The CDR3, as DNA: TGTGCCAGCAATGCATCAGGGAGGCGTGCTTTCTTT. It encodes CASNASGRRAFF.

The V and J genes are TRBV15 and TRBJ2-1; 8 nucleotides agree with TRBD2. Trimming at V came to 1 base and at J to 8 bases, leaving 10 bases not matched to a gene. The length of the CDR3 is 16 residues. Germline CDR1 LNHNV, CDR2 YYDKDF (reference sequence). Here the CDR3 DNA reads TGTGCCACCAGCAGAGGAAGGGCAGCGGGAGACTATGAGCAGTTCTTC. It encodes CATSRGRAAGDYEQFF. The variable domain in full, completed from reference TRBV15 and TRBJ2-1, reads DAMVIQNPRYQVTQFGKPVTLSCSQTLNHNVMYWYQQKSSQAPKLLFHYYDKDFNNEADTPDNFQSRRPNTSFCFLDIRSPGLGDTAMYLCATSRGRAAGDYEQFFGPGTRLTVL.

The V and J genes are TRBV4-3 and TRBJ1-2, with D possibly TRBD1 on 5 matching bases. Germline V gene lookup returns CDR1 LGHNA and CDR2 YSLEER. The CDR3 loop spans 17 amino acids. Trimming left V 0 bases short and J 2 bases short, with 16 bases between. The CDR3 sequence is CASSQDAISGVNYGYTF. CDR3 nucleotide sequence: TGCGCCAGCAGCCAAGACGCAATCTCGGGGGTCAACTATGGCTACACCTTC.

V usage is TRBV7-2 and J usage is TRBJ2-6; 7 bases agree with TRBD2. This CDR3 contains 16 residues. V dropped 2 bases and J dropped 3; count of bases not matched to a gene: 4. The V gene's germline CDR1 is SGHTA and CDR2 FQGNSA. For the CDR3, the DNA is TGTGCCAGCAGCTTATCCGGGGGGTATGGGGCCAACGTCCTGACTTTC. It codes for CASSLSGGYGANVLTF.

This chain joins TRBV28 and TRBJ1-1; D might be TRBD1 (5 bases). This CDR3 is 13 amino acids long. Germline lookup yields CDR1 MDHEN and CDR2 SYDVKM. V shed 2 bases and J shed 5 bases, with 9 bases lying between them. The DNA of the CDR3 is TGTGCCAGCAGTTTAGGGGGGACGACTGAAGCTTTCTTT. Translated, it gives CASSLGGTTEAFF.

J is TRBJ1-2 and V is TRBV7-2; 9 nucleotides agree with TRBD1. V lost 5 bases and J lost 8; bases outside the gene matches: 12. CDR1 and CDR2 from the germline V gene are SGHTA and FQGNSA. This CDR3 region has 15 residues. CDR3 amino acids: CASSLFDRGKGGYTF. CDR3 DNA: TGTGCCAGCAGCCTATTTGACAGGGGGAAGGGAGGCTACACCTTC.

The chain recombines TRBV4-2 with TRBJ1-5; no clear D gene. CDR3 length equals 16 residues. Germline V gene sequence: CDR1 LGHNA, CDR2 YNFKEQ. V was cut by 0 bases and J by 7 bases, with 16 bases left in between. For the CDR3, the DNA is TGTGCCAGCAGCCAAGATTTGCGGCAAATTCCCCAGCCCCAGCATTTT. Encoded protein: CASSQDLRQIPQPQHF.

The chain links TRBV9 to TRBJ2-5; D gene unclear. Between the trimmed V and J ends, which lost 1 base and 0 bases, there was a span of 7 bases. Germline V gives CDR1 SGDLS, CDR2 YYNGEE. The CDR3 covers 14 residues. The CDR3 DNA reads TGTGCCAGCAGCGTAAACAGAAACCAAGAGACCCAGTACTTC. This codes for CASSVNRNQETQYF.

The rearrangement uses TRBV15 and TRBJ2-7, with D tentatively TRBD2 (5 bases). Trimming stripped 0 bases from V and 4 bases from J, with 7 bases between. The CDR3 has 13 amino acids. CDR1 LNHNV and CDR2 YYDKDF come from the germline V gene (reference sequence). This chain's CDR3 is CATSREGSYEQYF. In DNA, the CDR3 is TGTGCCACCAGCAGAGAGGGGAGTTACGAGCAGTACTTC. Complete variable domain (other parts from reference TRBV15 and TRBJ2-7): DAMVIQNPRYQVTQFGKPVTLSCSQTLNHNVMYWYQQKSSQAPKLLFHYYDKDFNNEADTPDNFQSRRPNTSFCFLDIRSPGLGDTAMYLCATSREGSYEQYFGPGTRLTVT.

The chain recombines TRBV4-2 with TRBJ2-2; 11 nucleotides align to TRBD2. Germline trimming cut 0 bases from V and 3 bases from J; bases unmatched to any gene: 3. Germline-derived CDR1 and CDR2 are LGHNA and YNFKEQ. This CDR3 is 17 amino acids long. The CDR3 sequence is CASSQEVAGGDTGELFF. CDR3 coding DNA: TGTGCCAGCAGCCAAGAGGTAGCGGGGGGGGACACCGGGGAGCTGTTTTTT.

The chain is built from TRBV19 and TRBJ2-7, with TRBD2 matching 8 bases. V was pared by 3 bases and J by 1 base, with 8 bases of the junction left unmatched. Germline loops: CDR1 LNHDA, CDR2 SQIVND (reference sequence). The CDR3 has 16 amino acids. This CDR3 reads CASSIGFSGGSYEQYF. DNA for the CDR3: TGTGCCAGTAGTATCGGATTCAGCGGGGGATCCTACGAGCAGTACTTC.

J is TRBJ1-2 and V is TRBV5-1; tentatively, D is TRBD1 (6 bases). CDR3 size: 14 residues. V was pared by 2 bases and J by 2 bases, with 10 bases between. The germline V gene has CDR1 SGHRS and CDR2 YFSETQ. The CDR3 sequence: CASSFRTANYGYTF. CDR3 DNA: TGCGCCAGCAGCTTCAGGACAGCGAACTATGGCTACACCTTC.

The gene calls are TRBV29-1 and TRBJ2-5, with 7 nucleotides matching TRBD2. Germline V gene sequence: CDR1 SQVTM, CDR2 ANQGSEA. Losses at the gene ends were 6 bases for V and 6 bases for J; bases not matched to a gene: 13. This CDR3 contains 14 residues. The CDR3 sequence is CSVARDGAGKTQYF. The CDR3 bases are TGCAGCGTGGCGAGGGATGGAGCGGGGAAGACCCAGTACTTC. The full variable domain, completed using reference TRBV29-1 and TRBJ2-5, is SAVISQKPSRDICQRGTSLTIQCQVDSQVTMMFWYRQQPGQSLTLIATANQGSEATYESGFVIDKFPISRPNLTFSTLTVSNMSPEDSSIYLCSVARDGAGKTQYFGPGTRLLVL.